This T cell receptor (beta chain) derives from a study of T cells in localized non-small cell lung cancer. General observations from the study: Across samples, adjacent lung featured a median roughly 62 of the top 100 tumor clones.

Method: immunoSEQ multiplex PCR; TCRdb's copy keeps in-frame clones and lacks some. The table shows 2,600 or so clones, with approximately 29% occurring only once. Sample share makes this clone medium-sized. Its specificity is unknown. This material consisted of lung tumor tissue, taken before any cancer treatment. The receptor comes from a woman aged 35 to 75 with stage I lung adenocarcinoma.

Here the CDR3 reads CSVARGLGDTGELFF. As DNA, the CDR3 is TGCAGCGTTGCGAGGGGGCTAGGTGACACCGGGGAGCTGTTTTTT. The rearrangement links TRBV29-1 to TRBJ2-2, with TRBD1 matching 7 bases. The CDR3 runs to 15 residues. Unmatched junction bases numbered 8, after V lost 4 bases and J lost 3 bases. From germline, CDR1 is SQVTM and CDR2 ANQGSEA.